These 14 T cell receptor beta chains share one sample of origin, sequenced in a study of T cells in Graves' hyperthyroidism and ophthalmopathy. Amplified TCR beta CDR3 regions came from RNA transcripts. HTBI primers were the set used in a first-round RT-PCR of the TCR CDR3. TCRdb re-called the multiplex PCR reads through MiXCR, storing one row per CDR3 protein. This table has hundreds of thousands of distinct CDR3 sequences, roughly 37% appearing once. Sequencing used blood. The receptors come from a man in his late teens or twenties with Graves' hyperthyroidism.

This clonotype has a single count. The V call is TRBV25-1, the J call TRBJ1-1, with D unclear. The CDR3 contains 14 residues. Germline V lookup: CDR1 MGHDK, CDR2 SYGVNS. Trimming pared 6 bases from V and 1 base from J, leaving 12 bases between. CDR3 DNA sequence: TGTGCCAGCAGGCGAAGGCCTGAGAACACTGAAGCTTTCTTT. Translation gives CASRRRPENTEAFF.

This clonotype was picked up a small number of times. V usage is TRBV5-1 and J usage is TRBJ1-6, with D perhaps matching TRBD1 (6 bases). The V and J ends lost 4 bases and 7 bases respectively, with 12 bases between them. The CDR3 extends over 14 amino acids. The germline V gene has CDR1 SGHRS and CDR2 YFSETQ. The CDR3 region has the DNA TGCGCCAGCAGCACCGCCCAGGGGAATTCACCCCTCCACTTT. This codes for CASSTAQGNSPLHF.

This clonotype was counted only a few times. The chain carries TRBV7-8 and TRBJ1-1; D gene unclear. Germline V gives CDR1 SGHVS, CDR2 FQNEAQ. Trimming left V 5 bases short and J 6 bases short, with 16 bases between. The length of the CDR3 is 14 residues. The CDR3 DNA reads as TGTGCCAGCAGCCTCCGGGCCTTCGGGGCTGAAGCTTTCTTT. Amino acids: CASSLRAFGAEAFF.

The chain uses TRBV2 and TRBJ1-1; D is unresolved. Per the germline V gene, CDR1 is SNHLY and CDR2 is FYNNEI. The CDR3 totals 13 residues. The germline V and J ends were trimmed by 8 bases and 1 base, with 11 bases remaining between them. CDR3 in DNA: TGTGCCAGCGGTGTTGGGGAGAACACTGAAGCTTTCTTT. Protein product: CASGVGENTEAFF.

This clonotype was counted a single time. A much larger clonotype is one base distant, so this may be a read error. For the CDR3, the DNA is TGTGCCAGCAGCCGGACAGGGGCTAGTGGGGCCAACGTCCTGACTTTC. This encodes CASSRTGASGANVLTF. The V and J genes are TRBV11-2 and TRBJ2-6; 9 bases are shared with TRBD1. CDR3 length: 16 amino acids. Trimming at V came to 5 bases and at J to 3 bases, leaving 5 bases not matched to a gene. Germline V lookup: CDR1 SGHAT, CDR2 FQNNGV.

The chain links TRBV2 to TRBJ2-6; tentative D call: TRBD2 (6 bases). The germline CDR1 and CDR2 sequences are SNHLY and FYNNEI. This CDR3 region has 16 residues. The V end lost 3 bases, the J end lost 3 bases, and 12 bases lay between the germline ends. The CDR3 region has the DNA TGTGCCAGCAGTGATGGAGGGGTGGATGGGGCCAACGTCCTGACTTTC. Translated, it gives CASSDGGVDGANVLTF.

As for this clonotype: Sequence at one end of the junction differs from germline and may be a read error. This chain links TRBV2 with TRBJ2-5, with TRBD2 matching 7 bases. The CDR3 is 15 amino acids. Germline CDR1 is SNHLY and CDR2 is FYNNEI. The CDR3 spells CASSPGGGNHETQYF. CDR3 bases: TGTGCCAGCAGTCCGGGGGGTGGTAACCACGAGACCCAGTACTTC.

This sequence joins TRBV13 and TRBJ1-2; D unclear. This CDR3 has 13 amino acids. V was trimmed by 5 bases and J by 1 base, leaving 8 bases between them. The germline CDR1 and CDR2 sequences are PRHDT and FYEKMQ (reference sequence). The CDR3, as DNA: TGTGCCAGCAGCCGAGGGCGTAACTATGGCTACACCTTC. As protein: CASSRGRNYGYTF.

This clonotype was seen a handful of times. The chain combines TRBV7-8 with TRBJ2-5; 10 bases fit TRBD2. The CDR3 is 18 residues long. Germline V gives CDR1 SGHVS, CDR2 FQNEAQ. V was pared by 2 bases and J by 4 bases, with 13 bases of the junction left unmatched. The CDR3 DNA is TGTGCCAGCAGCTTAATCCCGGCTAGCGGGGGTTCGCCAGAGACCCAGTACTTC. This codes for CASSLIPASGGSPETQYF.

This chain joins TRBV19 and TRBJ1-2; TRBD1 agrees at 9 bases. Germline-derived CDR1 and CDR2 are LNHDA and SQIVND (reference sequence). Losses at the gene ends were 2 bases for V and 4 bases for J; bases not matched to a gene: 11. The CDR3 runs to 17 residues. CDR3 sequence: CASSIRSLAGQGYGYTF. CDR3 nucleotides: TGTGCCAGTAGTATACGGTCTCTTGCGGGACAGGGCTATGGCTACACCTTC.

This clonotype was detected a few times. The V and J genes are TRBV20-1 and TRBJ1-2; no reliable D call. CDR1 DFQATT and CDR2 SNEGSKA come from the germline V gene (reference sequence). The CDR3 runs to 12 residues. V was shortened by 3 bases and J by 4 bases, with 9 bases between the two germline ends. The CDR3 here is CSASGGVYGYTF. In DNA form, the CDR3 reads TGCAGTGCTAGTGGCGGAGTCTATGGCTACACCTTC.

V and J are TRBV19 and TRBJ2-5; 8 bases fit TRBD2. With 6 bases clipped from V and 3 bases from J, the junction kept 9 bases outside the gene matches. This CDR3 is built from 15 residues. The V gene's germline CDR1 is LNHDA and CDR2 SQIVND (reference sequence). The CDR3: CASRKPGLDEETQYF. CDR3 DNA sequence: TGTGCCAGTAGGAAACCGGGACTAGACGAAGAGACCCAGTACTTC.

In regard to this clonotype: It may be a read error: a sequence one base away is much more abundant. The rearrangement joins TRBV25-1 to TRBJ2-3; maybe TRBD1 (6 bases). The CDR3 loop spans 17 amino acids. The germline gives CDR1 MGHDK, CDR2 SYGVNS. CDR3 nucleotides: TGTGCCAGCATTGAATATATAGTAACAGGGAGAGGGGATACGCAGTATTTT. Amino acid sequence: CASIEYIVTGRGDTQYF. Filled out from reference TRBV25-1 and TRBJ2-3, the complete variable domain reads EADIYQTPRYLVIGTGKKITLECSQTMGHDKMYWYQQDPGMELHLIHYSYGVNSTEKGDLSSESTVSRIRTEHFPLTLESARPSHTSQYLCASIEYIVTGRGDTQYFGPGTRLTVL.

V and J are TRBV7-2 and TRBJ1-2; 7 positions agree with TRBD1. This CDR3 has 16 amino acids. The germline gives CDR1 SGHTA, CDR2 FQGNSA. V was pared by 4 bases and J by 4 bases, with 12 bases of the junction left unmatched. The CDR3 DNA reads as TGTGCCAGCAGCTCCTGGGAACAGGGGACCTTCTATGGCTACACCTTC. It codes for CASSSWEQGTFYGYTF. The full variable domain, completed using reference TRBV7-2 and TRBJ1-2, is GAGVSQSPSNKVTEKGKDVELRCDPISGHTALYWYRQSLGQGLEFLIYFQGNSAPDKSGLPSDRFSAERTGGSVSTLTIQRTQQEDSAVYLCASSSWEQGTFYGYTFGSGTRLTVV.